These 2 T cell receptor beta chains originate from one sample sequenced in a study of shared clonotypes between healthy human individuals. Clones were read by immunoSEQ multiplex PCR, and TCRdb kept only the in-frame ones, dropping some. The sample has about 1 million clones; approximately 76% are singletons. The material sequenced was memory CD4+ T cells sorted from blood. As for subset: CD45RA-negative fraction. These receptors were collected from a man between 18 and 29 years old in good health.

The chain couples TRBV7-9 to TRBJ1-1; 7 nucleotides agree with TRBD1. The CDR3 covers 15 residues. Unmatched junction bases numbered 11, after V lost 5 bases and J lost 5 bases. The V gene's germline CDR1 is SEHNR and CDR2 FQNEAQ (reference sequence). This CDR3 reads CASSTPTGTGTEAFF. The CDR3 region has the DNA TGTGCCAGCAGCACACCGACAGGGACGGGAACTGAAGCTTTCTTT.

This clone came up once. CDR3 amino acids: CASSRDISSGANVLTF. CDR3 coding DNA: TGTGCCAGCAGTCGGGACATATCCTCTGGGGCCAACGTCCTGACTTTC. The rearrangement joins TRBV2 to TRBJ2-6, with a weak D call TRBD1 (6 bases). Trimming removed 5 bases at V and 0 bases at J, with 11 bases between. The CDR3 spans 16 residues. Germline CDR1 and CDR2: SNHLY and FYNNEI.